What follows are 26 T cell receptor beta chains derived from one specimen sequenced in a study of T cells in localized non-small cell lung cancer. Measured with immunoSEQ multiplex PCR; TCRdb has only the in-frame clones, and not every one. This sample yields 6,000 or so clones, of which around two fifths are seen a single time; 8.5% to 9.5% belongs to the top ten. The material sequenced was lung tumor tissue, taken before any cancer treatment. The receptor source for this set is a woman aged 35 to 70 with stage II squamous cell lung carcinoma.

The V call is TRBV29-1, the J call TRBJ2-1; D gene unclear. Germline CDR1 reads SQVTM; CDR2 reads ANQGSEA. CDR3 length: 12 amino acids. The V end lost 1 base, the J end lost 8 bases, and 9 bases lay between the germline ends. The CDR3 DNA is TGCAGCGTTGAAGTTTCTAGACATGAGCAGTTCTTC. Its translation is CSVEVSRHEQFF.

J is TRBJ1-6 and V is TRBV5-1, with D perhaps matching TRBD1 (5 bases). Germline CDR1 and CDR2: SGHRS and YFSETQ. The V gene lost 0 bases and the J gene lost 9 bases, with 10 bases spanning the gap. The CDR3 extends over 14 amino acids. CDR3 sequence reads: CASSLGQGISPLHF. The DNA for the CDR3 is TGCGCCAGCAGCTTGGGCCAGGGCATTTCACCCCTCCACTTT.

The J gene is TRBJ1-2, the V gene TRBV19, with D possibly being TRBD1 (6 bases). Trimming took off 3 bases at V and 8 bases at J, with 13 bases between the two ends. This CDR3 region has 13 residues. From germline, CDR1 is LNHDA and CDR2 SQIVND (reference sequence). CDR3 nucleotides: TGTGCCAGTAGTATCTCAGGGGATGGGGGCTACACCTTC. Translation: CASSISGDGGYTF.

By share of the sample, this clone is medium-sized (0.01 to 0.1%). The rearrangement joins TRBV9 to TRBJ1-1; maybe TRBD1 (5 bases). CDR1 is SGDLS, CDR2 YYNGEE, per germline. V lost 3 bases, J lost 3 bases, and 15 bases lay in between. This CDR3 region has 15 residues. Written as DNA, the CDR3 is TGTGCCAGCAGCGCAACGACAGTAAGGGACACTGAAGCTTTCTTT. Translation gives CASSATTVRDTEAFF.

J is TRBJ2-3 and V is TRBV30; no firm D call. CDR1 and CDR2 from the germline V gene are GTSNPN and SVGIG (reference sequence). Deletions cut 1 base from V and 7 bases from J, with 6 bases between. CDR3 length: 11 residues. CDR3: CAWSELNTQYF. The DNA of the CDR3 is TGTGCCTGGAGTGAACTGAATACGCAGTATTTT.

In this sample, this clone turned up a few times. CDR3 nucleotide sequence: TGTGCCAGCAGCTTAGGGGACAGGGTTGCCGGGGAGCTGTTTTTT. Its translation is CASSLGDRVAGELFF. V usage is TRBV11-3 and J usage is TRBJ2-2; 9 bases agree with TRBD1. The germline V gene has CDR1 SGHNT and CDR2 YENEEA. The CDR3 is 15 amino acids. The V gene end was trimmed by 1 base and the J gene end by 6 bases; junction bases not matched to a gene: 3.

V usage is TRBV18 and J usage is TRBJ2-3; no clear D gene. This CDR3 region has 13 residues. V was pared by 1 base and J by 2 bases, with 4 bases between. CDR1 and CDR2 (germline): KGHSH, LQKENI. CDR3 in DNA: TGTGCCAGCTCACCACGGGACACAGATACGCAGTATTTT. Its protein product is CASSPRDTDTQYF. The complete variable domain, with remaining parts taken from reference TRBV18 and TRBJ2-3, reads NAGVMQNPRHLVRRRGQEARLRCSPMKGHSHVYWYRQLPEEGLKFMVYLQKENIIDESGMPKERFSAEFPKEGPSILRIQQVVRGDSAAYFCASSPRDTDTQYFGPGTRLTVL.

As to this clone: This same CDR3 is encoded by further DNA sequences in the sample. This chain joins TRBV9 and TRBJ1-1; 7 bases align to TRBD1. The CDR3 runs 12 residues. Germline V gene sequence: CDR1 SGDLS, CDR2 YYNGEE. V lost 5 bases to trimming and J lost 8 bases; unmatched junction nucleotides: 6. The CDR3 spells CASSEQGFEAFF. The CDR3 DNA reads as TGTGCCAGCAGTGAACAGGGGTTCGAAGCTTTCTTT.

The chain recombines TRBV11-3 with TRBJ2-7, with 12 bases aligning to TRBD2. V lost 5 bases to trimming and J lost 2 bases; unmatched junction nucleotides: 4. This CDR3 has 15 residues. Germline V lookup: CDR1 SGHNT, CDR2 YENEEA. The CDR3 here is CASSRGTSGPYEQYF. The DNA for the CDR3 is TGTGCCAGCAGCAGAGGGACTAGCGGGCCCTACGAGCAGTACTTC.

CDR3 in DNA: TGTGCCAGCAGCGCTGGGGTCGATAACTATGGCTACACCTTC. Residues: CASSAGVDNYGYTF. The chain employs TRBV9 and TRBJ1-2; D is uncertain. The CDR3 is 14 amino acids. The germline CDR1 and CDR2 sequences are SGDLS and YYNGEE. V lost 3 bases to trimming and J lost 1 base, with 10 bases between them.

V is TRBV6-8 and J is TRBJ2-1; the D is unclear. The ends were cut back, 10 bases at V and 3 bases at J, with 16 bases in the middle. The V gene's germline CDR1 is MNHGY and CDR2 SAAAGT. The CDR3 is made up of 14 amino acids. The CDR3, as DNA: TGTGCCACCGGGCCCAGTCACTACTACAATGAGCAGTTCTTC. Amino acids: CATGPSHYYNEQFF.

The chain is built from TRBV6-8 and TRBJ2-6, with D unresolved. Germline values: CDR1 MNHGY, CDR2 SAAAGT. Between the trimmed V and J ends, which lost 2 bases and 0 bases, there was a span of 2 bases. This CDR3 is 14 amino acids long. The CDR3 is CASSYDSGANVLTF. The CDR3 DNA sequence: TGTGCCAGCAGTTACGACTCTGGGGCCAACGTCCTGACTTTC.

This clone was recorded once. V is TRBV28 and J is TRBJ1-1; D might be TRBD1 (6 bases). Germline CDR1 and CDR2: MDHEN and SYDVKM. Trimming stripped 6 bases from V and 3 bases from J, with 23 bases between. The CDR3 has 17 amino acids. The DNA of the CDR3 is TGTGCCAGCAGGGCAAGAGGGATGGGCAGGGGATACACTGAAGCTTTCTTT. It translates to CASRARGMGRGYTEAFF.

This clone was detected only a few times. This chain links TRBV9 with TRBJ2-3; TRBD2 matches at 11 bases. The CDR3 contains 16 residues. After removal of 0 bases from V and 3 bases from J, the junction contained 3 bases not matched to a gene. The V gene's germline CDR1 is SGDLS and CDR2 YYNGEE. CDR3 sequence reads: CASSVVSGGATDTQYF. CDR3 nucleotides: TGTGCCAGCAGCGTAGTTAGCGGGGGGGCGACAGATACGCAGTATTTT. The full variable domain, rest sourced from reference TRBV9 and TRBJ2-3, is DSGVTQTPKHLITATGQRVTLRCSPRSGDLSVYWYQQSLDQGLQFLIQYYNGEERAKGNILERFSAQQFPDLHSELNLSSLELGDSALYFCASSVVSGGATDTQYFGPGTRLTVL.

The chain couples TRBV29-1 to TRBJ2-1; D unclear. The CDR3 is 12 amino acids. CDR1 and CDR2 (germline): SQVTM, ANQGSEA. The V and J ends lost 3 bases and 8 bases respectively, with 11 bases between them. CDR3: CSVERSRDEQFF. The CDR3, as DNA: TGCAGCGTTGAGAGGTCTAGGGATGAGCAGTTCTTC.

The chain combines TRBV6-8 with TRBJ1-1; 8 bases line up with TRBD1. Germline V gives CDR1 MNHGY, CDR2 SAAAGT. Trimming took 5 bases from V and 3 from J; bases not matched to a gene: 5. The CDR3 is 14 residues long. CDR3 loop: CASSLRGRDTEAFF. CDR3 DNA: TGTGCCAGCAGTCTCAGGGGGCGGGACACTGAAGCTTTCTTT.

There are a few counts of this clone. This chain links TRBV15 with TRBJ2-1; TRBD2 agrees at 8 bases. The CDR3 spans 14 residues. Germline CDR1 LNHNV, CDR2 YYDKDF (reference sequence). J gave up 6 bases and V 3 bases, and 4 bases lay outside the gene matches. The CDR3 region is CATSSRTSRNEQFF. The CDR3 DNA reads TGTGCCACCAGCAGCAGGACTAGCCGCAATGAGCAGTTCTTC.

This clone turned up a few times. J is TRBJ2-7 and V is TRBV30; no clear D. Germline CDR1 and CDR2: GTSNPN and SVGIG (reference sequence). V was shortened by 4 bases and J by 0 bases, with 7 bases between the two germline ends. CDR3 length equals 12 residues. CDR3 DNA: TGTGCCTGGAAAAAAAGCTCCTACGAGCAGTACTTC. This encodes CAWKKSSYEQYF.

This clone has a single count. The chain links TRBV28 to TRBJ1-5; maybe TRBD1 (5 bases). CDR1 and CDR2 (germline): MDHEN, SYDVKM. This CDR3 has 14 residues. V shed 7 bases and J shed 5 bases, with 15 bases lying between them. The CDR3: CASTSGPRDQPQHF. CDR3 DNA sequence: TGTGCCAGCACCTCGGGGCCGAGGGATCAGCCCCAGCATTTT.

In its sample, this clone ranks as medium-sized. The CDR3 bases are TGTGCCATCACCCAGACAGGGGGGAGCTCCTACAATGAGCAGTTCTTC. Its translation: CAITQTGGSSYNEQFF. V is TRBV6-8 and J is TRBJ2-1, with 9 bases aligning to TRBD1. The CDR3 extends over 16 amino acids. Per germline, CDR1 MNHGY and CDR2 SAAAGT. V dropped 10 bases and J dropped 0; count of bases not matched to a gene: 10.

This clone was observed a handful of times. The V call is TRBV2, the J call TRBJ1-3; maybe TRBD1 (6 bases). V was cut by 5 bases and J by 0 bases, with 17 bases left in between. The germline V gene has CDR1 SNHLY and CDR2 FYNNEI. The CDR3 length is 17 residues. As DNA, the CDR3 is TGTGCCAGCAGTCACCCATTGGGGGGCATCTCTGGAAACACCATATATTTT. This encodes CASSHPLGGISGNTIYF.

The gene calls are TRBV15 and TRBJ1-4, with TRBD1 as a possible D gene (5 bases). There are 16 residues in the CDR3. Germline CDR1 and CDR2: LNHNV and YYDKDF (reference sequence). V gave up 4 bases and J gave up 2 bases, with 14 bases separating them. Written as DNA, the CDR3 is TGTGCCACCAGCAAGAGGAGGGACCCTACTAATGAAAAACTGTTTTTT. This gives the protein CATSKRRDPTNEKLFF.

This clone has just a few counts. The V and J genes are TRBV28 and TRBJ2-1; 8 bases line up with TRBD2. The CDR3 covers 17 residues. Germline-derived CDR1 and CDR2 are MDHEN and SYDVKM. The trim removed 8 bases at V and 3 bases at J, leaving 15 bases unmatched. The chain's CDR3 is CASRGSGGLESYNEQFF. The CDR3 region has the DNA TGTGCCAGCCGTGGGAGCGGGGGTCTCGAGAGCTACAATGAGCAGTTCTTC.

This rearrangement joins TRBV19 to TRBJ2-2; possible D gene TRBD1, 8 bases. CDR1 and CDR2 (germline): LNHDA, SQIVND (reference sequence). The CDR3 is 16 amino acids. Trimming took off 4 bases at V and 3 bases at J, with 15 bases between the two ends. The CDR3 loop reads CASSSDRGGDTGELFF. DNA for the CDR3: TGTGCCAGTAGTAGCGACAGGGGAGGGGACACCGGGGAGCTGTTTTTT.

This clone appeared a few times. This rearrangement joins TRBV18 to TRBJ1-1; 8 bases line up with TRBD1. The CDR3 has 16 residues. Germline assignment: CDR1 KGHSH and CDR2 LQKENI. V was pared by 3 bases and J by 1 base, with 7 bases of the junction left unmatched. CDR3: CASSPVPGQGNTEAFF. The CDR3 nucleotides read TGTGCCAGCTCACCGGTTCCTGGACAGGGGAACACTGAAGCTTTCTTT.

The chain employs TRBV11-3 and TRBJ1-6; D is ambiguous. Per germline, CDR1 SGHNT and CDR2 YENEEA. Between the trimmed V and J ends, which lost 3 bases and 5 bases, there was a span of 8 bases. The CDR3 spans 14 residues. The CDR3 sequence is CASSFKANNSPLHF. The CDR3 nucleotides are TGTGCCAGCAGCTTTAAGGCGAATAATTCACCCCTCCACTTT.